The clone carrying this TCR beta chain was seen a handful of times. Its antigen is not identified. This record comes from a study of Ad26.COV2.S vaccination and SARS-CoV-2 variants. Study information: The trial was COV1001 and the donor's arm was Ad26.COV2.S. The authors gave Ad26.COV2.S intramuscularly, either once or twice 56 days apart. Findings and caveats of the study: Comparability of non-spike TCR breadth was observed across vaccine and placebo recipients. Those who received the vaccine showed greater spike-specific TCR breadth than those given placebo.

This sample's treatment: around 19 received Ad26.COV2.S at low or high dose, single or two shots; 5 received placebo; per-sample allocation not given. On day 63 after the first injection, vaccine and placebo recipients gave samples. Some clones are missing from TCRdb's copy, which holds only in-frame ones; the method was immunoSEQ multiplex PCR. The sample includes around 400,000 clones, around nine tenths seen only once; the top ten take about 12%. The J segment lost 0 bases and the V segment lost 4 bases, leaving 4 bases of the junction unmatched. The length of the CDR3 is 16 residues. Germline values: CDR1 SGHAT, CDR2 FQNNGV.

The sequence was collected from a person between 18 and 60 years old who received the Ad26.COV2.S COVID-19 vaccine or a placebo. The chain employs TRBV11-2 and TRBJ2-1; 9 nucleotides line up with TRBD2. The material sequenced was peripheral blood, taken in a trial of Ad26.COV2.S vaccine versus placebo. CDR3 residues: CASSSQTSGSYNEQFF. The DNA of the CDR3 is TGTGCCAGCAGCTCCCAGACTAGCGGCTCCTACAATGAGCAGTTCTTC.